This TCR beta chain appears in the sequencing data of a study of OX40 agonist ivuxolimab in advanced cancers. The method was immunoSEQ multiplex PCR; TCRdb's version includes in-frame clones alone and lacks a portion of them. The sample includes approximately 130,000 clones, about 92% of them seen just once. The CDR3 runs to 12 residues. Trimming cost V 4 bases and J 12 bases, with 17 bases left between them. Germline CDR1 SGHRS, CDR2 YFSETQ. This clone was seen once. The chain is built from TRBV5-1 and TRBJ2-7; TRBD1 might be the D (5 bases). This clonotype was obtained from an adult with an advanced solid tumor such as melanoma, head and neck, liver or kidney cancer. Specimen: CD4+ or CD8+ T cells sorted from blood, collected in a trial of the OX40 agonist ivuxolimab. The CDR3: CASSPDGLRGYF. The CDR3 DNA is TGCGCCAGCAGCCCGGACGGGCTTAGGGGGTACTTC.